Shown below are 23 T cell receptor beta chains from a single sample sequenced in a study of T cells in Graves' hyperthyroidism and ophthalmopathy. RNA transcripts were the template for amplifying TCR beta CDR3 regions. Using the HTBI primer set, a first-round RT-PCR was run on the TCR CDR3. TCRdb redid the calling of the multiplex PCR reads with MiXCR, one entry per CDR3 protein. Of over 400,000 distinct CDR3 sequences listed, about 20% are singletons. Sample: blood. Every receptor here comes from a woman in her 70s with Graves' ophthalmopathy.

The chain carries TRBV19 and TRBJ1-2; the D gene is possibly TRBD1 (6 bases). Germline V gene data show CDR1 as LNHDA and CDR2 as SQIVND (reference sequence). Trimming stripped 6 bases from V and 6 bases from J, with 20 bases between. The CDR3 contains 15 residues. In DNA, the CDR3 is TGTGCCAGTAGGGAGCAGGGGTATGAGAGGCATGGCTACACCTTC. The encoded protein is CASREQGYERHGYTF.

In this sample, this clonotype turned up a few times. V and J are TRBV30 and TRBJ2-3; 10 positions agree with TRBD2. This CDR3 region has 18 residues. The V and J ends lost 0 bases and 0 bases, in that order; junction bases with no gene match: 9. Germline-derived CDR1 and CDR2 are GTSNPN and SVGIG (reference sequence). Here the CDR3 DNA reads TGTGCCTGGAGTGTGTCTAGCGGGAGTGGATGGAGCACAGATACGCAGTATTTT. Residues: CAWSVSSGSGWSTDTQYF.

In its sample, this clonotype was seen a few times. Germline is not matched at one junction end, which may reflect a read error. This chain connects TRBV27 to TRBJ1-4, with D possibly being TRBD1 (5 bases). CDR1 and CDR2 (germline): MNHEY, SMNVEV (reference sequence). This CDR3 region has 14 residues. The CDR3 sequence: CASSFYGTNGKLFF. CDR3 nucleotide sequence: TGTGCCAGCAGTTTTTATGGGACGAATGGAAAACTGTTTTTT.

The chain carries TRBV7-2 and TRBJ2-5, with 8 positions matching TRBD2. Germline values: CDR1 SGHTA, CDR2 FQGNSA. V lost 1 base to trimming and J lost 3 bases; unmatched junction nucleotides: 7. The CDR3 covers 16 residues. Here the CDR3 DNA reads TGTGCCAGCAGCTTAGGGGCGGGAGGTGTCAAAGAGACCCAGTACTTC. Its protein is CASSLGAGGVKETQYF.

The CDR3 region is CASSQAPAGGGYQETQYF. In DNA form, the CDR3 reads TGTGCCAGCAGCCAAGCGCCAGCGGGGGGGGGGTACCAAGAGACCCAGTACTTC. The V call is TRBV3-1, the J call TRBJ2-5, with 10 bases aligning to TRBD2. The CDR3 has 18 residues. Germline V lookup: CDR1 LGHDT, CDR2 YNNKEL (reference sequence). The J segment lost 0 bases and the V segment lost 1 base, leaving 8 bases of the junction unmatched.

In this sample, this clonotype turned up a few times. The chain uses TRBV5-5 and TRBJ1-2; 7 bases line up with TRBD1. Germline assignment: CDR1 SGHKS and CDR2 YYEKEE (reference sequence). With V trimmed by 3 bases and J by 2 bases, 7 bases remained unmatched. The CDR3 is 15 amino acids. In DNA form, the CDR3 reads TGTGCCAGCAGCTACTCACAGGGGACAAACTATGGCTACACCTTC. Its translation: CASSYSQGTNYGYTF.

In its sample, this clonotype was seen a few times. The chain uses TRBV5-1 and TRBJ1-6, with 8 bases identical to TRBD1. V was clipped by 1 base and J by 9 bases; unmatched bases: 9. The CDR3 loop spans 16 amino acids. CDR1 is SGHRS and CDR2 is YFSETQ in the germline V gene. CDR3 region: CASSLTPSGGSSPLHF. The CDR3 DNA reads TGCGCCAGCAGCTTGACTCCATCAGGGGGCTCTTCACCCCTCCACTTT.

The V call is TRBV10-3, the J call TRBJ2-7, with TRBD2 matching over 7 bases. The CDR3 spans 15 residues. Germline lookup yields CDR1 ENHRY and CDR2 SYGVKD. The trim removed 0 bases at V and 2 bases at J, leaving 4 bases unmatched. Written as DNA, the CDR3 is TGTGCCATCAGTGAGTCGGTCCTAGCGGCCTACGAGCAGTACTTC. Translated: CAISESVLAAYEQYF.

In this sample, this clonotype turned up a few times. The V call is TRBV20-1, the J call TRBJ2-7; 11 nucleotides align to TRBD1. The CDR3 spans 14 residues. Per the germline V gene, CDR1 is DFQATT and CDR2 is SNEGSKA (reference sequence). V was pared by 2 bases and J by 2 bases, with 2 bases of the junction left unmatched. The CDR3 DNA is TGCAGTGCTAGACGGACAGGGGGCACCTACGAGCAGTACTTC. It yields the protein CSARRTGGTYEQYF.

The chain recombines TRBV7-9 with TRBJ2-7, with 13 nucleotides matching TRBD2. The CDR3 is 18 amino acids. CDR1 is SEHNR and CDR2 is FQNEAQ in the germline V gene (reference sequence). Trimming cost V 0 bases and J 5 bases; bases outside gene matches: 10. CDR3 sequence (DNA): TGTGCCAGCAGCTTAGCGCCCGGACTAGCGGGAGCCCGTGACGAGCAGTACTTC. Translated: CASSLAPGLAGARDEQYF.

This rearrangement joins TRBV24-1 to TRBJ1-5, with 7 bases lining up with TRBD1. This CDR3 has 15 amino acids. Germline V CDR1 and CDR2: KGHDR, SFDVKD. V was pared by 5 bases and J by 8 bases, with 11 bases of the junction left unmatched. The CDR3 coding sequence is TGTGCCACCAGTGTCTACGACAGGGTTGTGGAGCCCCAGCATTTT. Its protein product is CATSVYDRVVEPQHF.

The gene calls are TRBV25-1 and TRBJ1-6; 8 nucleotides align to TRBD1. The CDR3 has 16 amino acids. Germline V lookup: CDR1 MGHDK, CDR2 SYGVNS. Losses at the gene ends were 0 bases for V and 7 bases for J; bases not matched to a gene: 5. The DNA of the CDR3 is TGTGCCAGCAGTGAATATGCCGGGACAGGAAATTCACCCCTCCACTTT. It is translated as CASSEYAGTGNSPLHF.

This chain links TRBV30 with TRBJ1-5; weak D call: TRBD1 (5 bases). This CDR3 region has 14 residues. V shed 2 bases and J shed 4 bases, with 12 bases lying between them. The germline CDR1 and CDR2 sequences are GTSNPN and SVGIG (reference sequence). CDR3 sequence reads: CAWSTTAANQPQHF. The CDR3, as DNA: TGTGCCTGGAGTACGACAGCCGCTAATCAGCCCCAGCATTTT.

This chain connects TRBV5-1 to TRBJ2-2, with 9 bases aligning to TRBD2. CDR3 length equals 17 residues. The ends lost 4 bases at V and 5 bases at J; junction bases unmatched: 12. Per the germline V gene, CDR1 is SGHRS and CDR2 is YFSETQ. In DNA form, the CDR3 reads TGCGCCAGCAGCCCGGAACCGGGACTAGCTAGGACCGGGGAGCTGTTTTTT. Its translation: CASSPEPGLARTGELFF.

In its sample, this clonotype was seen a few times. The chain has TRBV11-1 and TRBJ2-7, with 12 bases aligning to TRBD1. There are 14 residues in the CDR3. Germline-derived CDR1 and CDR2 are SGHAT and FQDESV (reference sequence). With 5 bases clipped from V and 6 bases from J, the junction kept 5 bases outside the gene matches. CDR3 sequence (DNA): TGTGCCAGCAGCCGGGACAGGGGGCTCATCGAGCAGTACTTC. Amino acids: CASSRDRGLIEQYF.

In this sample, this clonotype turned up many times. The CDR3 DNA reads TGTGCCAGCAGGCGCAGGGCTCAGGGGCCCCAGCATTTT. This gives the protein CASRRRAQGPQHF. The V and J genes are TRBV6-1 and TRBJ1-5; tentative D call: TRBD1 (5 bases). The germline gives CDR1 MNHNS, CDR2 SASEGT. Trimming stripped 6 bases from V and 9 bases from J, with 15 bases between. The CDR3 extends over 13 amino acids.

CDR3 loop: CASSLDGLTGELFF. The CDR3 DNA follows: TGCGCCAGCAGCTTGGACGGACTCACCGGGGAGCTGTTTTTT. J is TRBJ2-2 and V is TRBV5-1; tentatively, D is TRBD2 (5 bases). This CDR3 is built from 14 residues. Per germline, CDR1 SGHRS and CDR2 YFSETQ. Trimming took 0 bases from V and 4 from J, leaving 7 bases between them.

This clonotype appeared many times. The CDR3 DNA reads as TGTGCCAGTAGTATTGTGGGATTTACGGAGACCCAGTACTTC. This encodes CASSIVGFTETQYF. The V and J genes are TRBV19 and TRBJ2-5; no firm D call. The CDR3 is 14 residues long. Per germline, CDR1 LNHDA and CDR2 SQIVND (reference sequence). V was clipped by 3 bases and J by 5 bases, with 13 bases between them.

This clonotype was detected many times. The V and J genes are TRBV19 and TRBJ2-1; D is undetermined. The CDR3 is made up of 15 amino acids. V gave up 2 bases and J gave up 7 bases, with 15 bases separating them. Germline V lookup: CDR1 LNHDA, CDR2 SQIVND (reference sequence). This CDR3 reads CASSIRLGLGNEQFF. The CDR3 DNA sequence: TGTGCCAGTAGTATAAGACTCGGGCTAGGGAATGAGCAGTTCTTC.

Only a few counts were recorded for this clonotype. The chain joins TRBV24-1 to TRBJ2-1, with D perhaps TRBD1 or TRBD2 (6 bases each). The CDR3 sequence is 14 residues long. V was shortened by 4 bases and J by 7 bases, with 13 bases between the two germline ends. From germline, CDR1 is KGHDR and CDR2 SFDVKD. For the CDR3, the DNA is TGTGCCACCAGTGAGACGGGGGCTATAAATGAGCAGTTCTTC. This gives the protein CATSETGAINEQFF.

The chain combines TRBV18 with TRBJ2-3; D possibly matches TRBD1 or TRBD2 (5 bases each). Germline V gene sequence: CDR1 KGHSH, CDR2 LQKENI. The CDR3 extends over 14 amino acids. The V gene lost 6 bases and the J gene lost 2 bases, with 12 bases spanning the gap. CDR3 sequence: CASSRGPDTDTQYF. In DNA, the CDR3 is TGTGCCAGCTCCCGGGGCCCCGACACAGATACGCAGTATTTT. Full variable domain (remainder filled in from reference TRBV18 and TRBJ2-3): NAGVMQNPRHLVRRRGQEARLRCSPMKGHSHVYWYRQLPEEGLKFMVYLQKENIIDESGMPKERFSAEFPKEGPSILRIQQVVRGDSAAYFCASSRGPDTDTQYFGPGTRLTVL.

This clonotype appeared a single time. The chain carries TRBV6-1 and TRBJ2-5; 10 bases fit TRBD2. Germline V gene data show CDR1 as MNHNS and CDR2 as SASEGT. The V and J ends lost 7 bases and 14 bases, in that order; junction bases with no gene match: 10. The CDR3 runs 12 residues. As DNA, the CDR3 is TGTGCCAGCACCAGTTCTAGCGGGAGCTTTTACTTC. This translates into CASTSSSGSFYF.

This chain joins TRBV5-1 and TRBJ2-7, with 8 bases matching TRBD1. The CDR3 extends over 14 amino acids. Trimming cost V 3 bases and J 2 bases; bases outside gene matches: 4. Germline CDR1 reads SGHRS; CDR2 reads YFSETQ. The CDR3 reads CASSWTGIPYEQYF. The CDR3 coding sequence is TGCGCCAGCAGCTGGACAGGGATCCCCTACGAGCAGTACTTC.